The sequence of this T cell receptor (beta chain) was determined in a study of blood T cell repertoires in COVID-19. Study summary: In each case, the material was cDNA or gDNA derived from T cells, B-cell-depleted T cells, or PBMCs.

In the authors' methods: Reference gene primer amplification gave nucleated cell count estimates. Some clones are missing from TCRdb's copy, which holds only in-frame ones; the method was immunoSEQ multiplex PCR. From that table come the V and J calls and clone size; the DNA was used to work out D and trimming. Seen here are under 250,000 clones, roughly 75% observed once, and the top ten hold over 7%. Germline CDR1 ENHRY, CDR2 SYGVKD. The V gene lost 10 bases and the J gene lost 5 bases, with 14 bases spanning the gap. The CDR3 sequence is 13 residues long. The clonotype was recovered from a woman aged 70-85 years with acute or convalescent COVID-19. The rearrangement joins TRBV10-3 to TRBJ2-2, with D tentatively TRBD2 (5 bases). The sample was peripheral blood. For the CDR3, the DNA is TGTGCCACGTATACTAGTTCTACCGGGGAGCTGTTTTTT. This codes for CATYTSSTGELFF.